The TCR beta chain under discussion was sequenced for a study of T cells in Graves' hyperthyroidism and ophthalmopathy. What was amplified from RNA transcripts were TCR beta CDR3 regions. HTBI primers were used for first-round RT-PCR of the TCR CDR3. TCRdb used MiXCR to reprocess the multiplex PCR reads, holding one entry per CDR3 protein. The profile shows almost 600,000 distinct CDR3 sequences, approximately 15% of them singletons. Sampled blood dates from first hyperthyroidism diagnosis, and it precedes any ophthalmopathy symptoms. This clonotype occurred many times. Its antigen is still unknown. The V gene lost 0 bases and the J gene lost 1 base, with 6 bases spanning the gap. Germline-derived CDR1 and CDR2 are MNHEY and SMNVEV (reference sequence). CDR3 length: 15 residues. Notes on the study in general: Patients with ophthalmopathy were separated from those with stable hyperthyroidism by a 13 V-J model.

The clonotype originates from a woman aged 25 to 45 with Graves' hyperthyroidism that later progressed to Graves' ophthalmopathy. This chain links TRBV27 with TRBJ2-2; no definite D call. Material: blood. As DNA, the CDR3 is TGTGCCAGCAGTTTATCACGCAGGAACACCGGGGAGCTGTTTTTT. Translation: CASSLSRRNTGELFF.